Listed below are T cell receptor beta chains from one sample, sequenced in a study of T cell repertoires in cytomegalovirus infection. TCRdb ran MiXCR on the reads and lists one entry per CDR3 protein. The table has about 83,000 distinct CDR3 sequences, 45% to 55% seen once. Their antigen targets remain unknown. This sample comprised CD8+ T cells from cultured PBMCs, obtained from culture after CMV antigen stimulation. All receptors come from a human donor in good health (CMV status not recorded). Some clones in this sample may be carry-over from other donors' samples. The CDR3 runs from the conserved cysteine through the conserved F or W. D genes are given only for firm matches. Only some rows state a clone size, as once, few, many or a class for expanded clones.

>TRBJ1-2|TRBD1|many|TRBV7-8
CASSTIRQGYGYTF
TGTGCCAGCAGCACCATCCGACAGGGCTATGGCTACACCTTC
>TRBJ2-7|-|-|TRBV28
CASTPVSTIDEQYF
TGTGCCAGCACGCCTGTATCGACTATCGACGAGCAGTACTTC
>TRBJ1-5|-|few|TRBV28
CASSLKGQGNQPQHF
TGTGCCAGCAGTTTAAAGGGGCAGGGCAATCAGCCCCAGCATTTT
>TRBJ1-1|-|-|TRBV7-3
CASSSDGGLAEAFF
TGTGCCAGCAGCTCTGACGGGGGGCTCGCTGAAGCTTTCTTT
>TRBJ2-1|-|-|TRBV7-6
CACSFVVSEQFF
TGTGCCTGCAGCTTTGTGGTTTCTGAGCAGTTCTTC
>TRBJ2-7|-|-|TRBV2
CASRGVGERGYEQYF
TGTGCCAGCAGAGGGGTCGGGGAGAGGGGATACGAGCAGTACTTC
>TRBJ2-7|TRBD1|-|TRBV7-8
CASSSPDRGSYEQYF
TGTGCCAGCAGCTCCCCGGACAGGGGTTCCTACGAGCAGTACTTC
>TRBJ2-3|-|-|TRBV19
CASSSGTSSTDTQYF
TGTGCCAGTAGTTCCGGGACTTCAAGCACAGATACGCAGTATTTT
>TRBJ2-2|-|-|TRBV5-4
CASSLGARRTGELFF
TGTGCCAGCAGTCTGGGAGCCAGACGCACCGGGGAGCTGTTTTTT
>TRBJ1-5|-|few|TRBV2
CASSVVRRGTRQPQHF
TGTGCCAGCAGTGTCGTTAGGAGGGGGACAAGGCAGCCCCAGCATTTT
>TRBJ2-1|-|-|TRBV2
CASRGMGARSSYNEQFF
TGTGCCAGCAGGGGGATGGGGGCAAGAAGCTCCTACAATGAGCAGTTCTTC
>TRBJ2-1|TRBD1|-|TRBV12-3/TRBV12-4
CASSSDRVNEQFF
TGTGCCAGCAGTTCCGACAGGGTGAATGAGCAGTTCTTC
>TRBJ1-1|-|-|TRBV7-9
CASSLSRGANTEAFF
TGTGCCAGCAGCTTATCCCGGGGGGCGAACACTGAAGCTTTCTTT
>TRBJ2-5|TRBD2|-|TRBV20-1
CSAKSLADLQETQYF
TGCAGTGCTAAGTCCCTAGCGGACCTACAAGAGACCCAGTACTTC
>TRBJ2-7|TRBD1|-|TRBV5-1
CASSQQGGSSYEQYF
TGCGCCAGCAGCCAACAGGGGGGAAGCTCCTACGAGCAGTACTTC
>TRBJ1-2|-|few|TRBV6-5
CASSYSGRGIYGYTF
TGTGCCAGCAGTTACTCTGGCAGGGGTATATATGGCTACACCTTC
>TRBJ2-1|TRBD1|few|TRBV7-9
CASSPGTGRINEQFF
TGTGCCAGCAGCCCAGGGACAGGGAGAATCAATGAGCAGTTCTTC
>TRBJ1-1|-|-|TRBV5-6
CASSLQGDRTEAFF
TGTGCCAGCAGTTTACAGGGCGATCGGACTGAAGCTTTCTTT
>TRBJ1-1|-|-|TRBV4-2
CASSQGENTEAFF
TGTGCCAGCAGCCAGGGGGAGAACACTGAAGCTTTCTTT
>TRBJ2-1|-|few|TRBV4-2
CASSQDFRQFTYNEQFF
TGTGCCAGCAGCCAAGATTTTCGACAGTTTACCTACAATGAGCAGTTCTTC
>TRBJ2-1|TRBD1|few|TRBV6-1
CASTETGGSYNEQFF
TGTGCCAGCACCGAGACAGGGGGCTCCTACAATGAGCAGTTCTTC
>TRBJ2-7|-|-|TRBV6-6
CASSYYDKPTEQYF
TGTGCCAGCAGTTACTACGATAAACCGACGGAGCAGTACTTC
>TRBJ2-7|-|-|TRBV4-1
CASSQEMGRRWEQYF
TGCGCCAGCAGCCAAGAGATGGGGCGGAGGTGGGAGCAGTACTTC
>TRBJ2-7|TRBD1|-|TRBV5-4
CASSFPGQGAYEQYF
TGTGCCAGCAGCTTTCCGGGACAGGGAGCCTACGAGCAGTACTTC
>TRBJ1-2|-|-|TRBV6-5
CASSYRDRANYGYTF
TGTGCCAGCAGTTACCGGGACCGGGCGAACTATGGCTACACCTTC
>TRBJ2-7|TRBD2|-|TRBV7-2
CASSPGRAYEQYF
TGTGCCAGCAGTCCCGGGAGGGCCTACGAGCAGTACTTC
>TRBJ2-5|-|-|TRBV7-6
CASSLIEETQYF
TGTGCCAGCAGCTTAATAGAAGAGACCCAGTACTTC
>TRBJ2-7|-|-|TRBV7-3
CASSSSSVEQYF
TGTGCCAGCAGCTCCTCTAGCGTCGAGCAGTACTTC
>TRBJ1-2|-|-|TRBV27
CASSSHTAGEDGYTF
TGTGCCAGCAGTTCGCACACGGCAGGGGAAGATGGCTACACCTTC
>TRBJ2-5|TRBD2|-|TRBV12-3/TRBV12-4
CASSYGLAGVGETQYF
TGTGCCAGCAGCTACGGACTAGCGGGAGTGGGGGAGACCCAGTACTTC
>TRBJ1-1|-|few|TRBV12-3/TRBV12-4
CASSRTRGGRTEAFF
TGTGCCAGCAGTCGGACCCGGGGCGGACGTACTGAAGCTTTCTTT
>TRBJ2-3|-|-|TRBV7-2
CASSLTPTDTQYF
TGTGCCAGCAGCTTAACGCCCACAGATACGCAGTATTTT
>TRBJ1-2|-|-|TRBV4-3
CASSQRELSANYGYTF
TGCGCCAGCAGCCAAAGGGAGCTTTCAGCTAACTATGGCTACACCTTC
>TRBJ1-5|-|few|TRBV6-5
CASSYMAGEINNQPQHF
TGTGCCAGCAGTTACATGGCAGGGGAGATAAACAATCAGCCCCAGCATTTT
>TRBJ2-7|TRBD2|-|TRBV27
CASILGRTYEQYF
TGTGCCAGCATTCTCGGGAGGACCTACGAGCAGTACTTC
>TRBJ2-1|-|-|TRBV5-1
CASSSISSPLIEQFF
TGCGCCAGCAGCTCGATTTCGTCCCCACTTATTGAGCAGTTCTTC
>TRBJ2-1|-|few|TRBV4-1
CASSPPGQPEQFF
TGCGCCAGCAGCCCCCCGGGACAACCTGAGCAGTTCTTC
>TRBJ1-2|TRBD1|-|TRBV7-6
CASSPRTGHPSNYGYTF
TGTGCCAGCAGCCCACGGACAGGGCACCCTTCTAACTATGGCTACACCTTC
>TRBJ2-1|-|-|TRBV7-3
CASSVRDASYNEQFF
TGTGCCAGCAGCGTCCGGGACGCATCCTACAATGAGCAGTTCTTC
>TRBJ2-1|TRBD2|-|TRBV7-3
CASSLKSRTSGTYNEQFF
TGTGCCAGCAGCTTAAAAAGCCGGACTAGCGGGACCTACAATGAGCAGTTCTTC
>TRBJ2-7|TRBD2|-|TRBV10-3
CAIRGLAGERRSEQYF
TGTGCCATCAGAGGACTAGCGGGAGAACGACGTAGCGAGCAGTACTTC
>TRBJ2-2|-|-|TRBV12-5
CASGLWLQNTGELFF
TGTGCTAGTGGTTTGTGGTTACAGAACACCGGGGAGCTGTTTTTT
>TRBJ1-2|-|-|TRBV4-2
CASSQDGGYTF
TGTGCCAGCAGCCAAGATGGAGGCTACACCTTC
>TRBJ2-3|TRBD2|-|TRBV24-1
CATSDRIAGGTDTQYF
TGTGCCACCAGTGATCGTATAGCGGGAGGTACAGATACGCAGTATTTT
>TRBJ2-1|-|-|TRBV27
CASSPTGNPYNEQFF
TGTGCCAGCAGTCCTACAGGGAATCCCTACAATGAGCAGTTCTTC
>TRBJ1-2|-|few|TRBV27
CASSLDPNYGYTF
TGTGCCAGCAGTTTAGACCCCAACTATGGCTACACCTTC
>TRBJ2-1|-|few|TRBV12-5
CASGLESVPVDEQFF
TGTGCTAGTGGTTTGGAGTCAGTCCCCGTTGATGAGCAGTTCTTC